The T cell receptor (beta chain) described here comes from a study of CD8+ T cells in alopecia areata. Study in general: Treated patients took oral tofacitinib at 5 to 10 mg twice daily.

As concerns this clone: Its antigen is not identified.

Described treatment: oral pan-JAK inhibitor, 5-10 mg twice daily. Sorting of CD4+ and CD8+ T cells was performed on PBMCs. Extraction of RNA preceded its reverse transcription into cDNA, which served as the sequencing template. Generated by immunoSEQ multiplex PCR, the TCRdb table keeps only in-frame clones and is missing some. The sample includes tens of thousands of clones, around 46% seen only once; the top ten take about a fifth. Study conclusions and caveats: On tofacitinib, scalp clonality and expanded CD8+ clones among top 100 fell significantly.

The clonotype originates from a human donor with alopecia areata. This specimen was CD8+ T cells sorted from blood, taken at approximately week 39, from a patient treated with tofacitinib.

CDR3 in amino acids: CASSLGGRSYEQYF. The CDR3 coding sequence is TGTGCCAGCAGTTTAGGGGGGAGAAGCTACGAGCAGTACTTC. The chain has TRBV9 and TRBJ2-7, with D perhaps TRBD1 or TRBD2 (6 bases each). This CDR3 is 14 amino acids long. V lost 5 bases and J 3 bases, leaving 15 bases between the germline ends. Germline assignment: CDR1 SGDLS and CDR2 YYNGEE.